One sample yielded the 28 T cell receptor beta chains listed below, sequenced in a study of shared clonotypes between healthy human individuals. Only in-frame clones appear in the TCRdb table, and some are missing; sequencing was by immunoSEQ multiplex PCR. The sample holds about 1.5 million clones, around 97% seen once. The specimen was naive CD4+ T cells sorted from blood. As to subset: CD45RA+ positively selected. All receptors derive from a man aged 25-40 years in good health.

The gene calls are TRBV28 and TRBJ1-2, with D unclear. The CDR3 is 12 residues long. Germline V lookup: CDR1 MDHEN, CDR2 SYDVKM. V lost 2 bases and J 7 bases, leaving 8 bases between the germline ends. The CDR3 loop reads CASSLTAGGYTF. DNA for the CDR3: TGTGCCAGCAGTTTAACGGCAGGTGGCTACACCTTC.

V is TRBV28 and J is TRBJ2-3; D perhaps matches TRBD2 (6 bases). CDR1 MDHEN and CDR2 SYDVKM come from the germline V gene. This CDR3 spans 13 amino acids. V was trimmed by 10 bases and J by 3 bases, leaving 14 bases between them. CDR3 coding DNA: TGTGCCAACCATTTCGGGAGTACAGATACGCAGTATTTT. This sequence encodes CANHFGSTDTQYF.

This clone was seen a single time. The chain has TRBV30 and TRBJ1-2, with 10 bases fitting TRBD1. This CDR3 is built from 16 residues. The V segment lost 2 bases and the J segment 3 bases; nucleotides outside the gene matches: 9. Germline CDR1 is GTSNPN and CDR2 is SVGIG (reference sequence). CDR3 in amino acids: CAWSRDRGVLDYGYTF. The CDR3 DNA reads TGTGCCTGGAGTAGGGACAGGGGTGTGTTGGACTATGGCTACACCTTC.

This clone appeared a single time. The chain's CDR3 is CATSRGPVTGLYEQYF. CDR3 in DNA: TGTGCCACCAGCAGAGGGCCCGTGACAGGGCTGTACGAGCAGTACTTC. The rearrangement links TRBV15 to TRBJ2-7; TRBD1 agrees at 7 bases. Germline values: CDR1 LNHNV, CDR2 YYDKDF (reference sequence). The V segment lost 1 base and the J segment 4 bases; nucleotides outside the gene matches: 10. The CDR3 runs to 16 residues.

This chain links TRBV4-1 with TRBJ2-7, with TRBD2 identical over 7 bases. V lost 2 bases, J lost 5 bases, and 9 bases stayed unmatched. Germline-derived CDR1 and CDR2 are MGHRA and YSYEKL. The CDR3 contains 15 residues. CDR3 nucleotides: TGCGCCAGCAGCCAATTCGCCGGGACTACCGACGAGCAGTACTTC. It specifies CASSQFAGTTDEQYF.

On this clone itself: In the same sample, other DNA sequences code for this CDR3. The chain recombines TRBV6-5 with TRBJ1-5; no definite D call. Germline-derived CDR1 and CDR2 are MNHEY and SVGAGI. This CDR3 has 13 amino acids. V lost 2 bases, J lost 2 bases, and 4 bases lay in between. CDR3 amino acids: CASSYRGNQPQHF. The CDR3 DNA sequence: TGTGCCAGCAGTTACAGGGGCAATCAGCCCCAGCATTTT.

The chain has TRBV18 and TRBJ2-1; 11 nucleotides match TRBD1. From germline, CDR1 is KGHSH and CDR2 LQKENI. J was trimmed by 4 bases and V by 3 bases; bases with no gene match: 14. CDR3 length equals 19 residues. The CDR3 DNA is TGTGCCAGCTCACCTAGGACAGGGGGCAGCGGGGCAGGGTACAATGAGCAGTTCTTC. It translates to CASSPRTGGSGAGYNEQFF.

CDR3 coding DNA: TGTGCCAGCAGTGATGCTGACAGGGGGCCGTACAATGAGCAGTTCTTC. Translated, it gives CASSDADRGPYNEQFF. The rearrangement joins TRBV2 to TRBJ2-1, with 10 bases aligning to TRBD1. The CDR3 runs 16 residues. V lost 3 bases to trimming and J lost 4 bases; unmatched junction nucleotides: 6. CDR1 is SNHLY, CDR2 FYNNEI, per germline. Drawing the rest from reference TRBV2 and TRBJ2-1, the complete variable domain is EPEVTQTPSHQVTQMGQEVILRCVPISNHLYFYWYRQILGQKVEFLVSFYNNEISEKSEIFDDQFSVERPDGSNFTLKIRSTKLEDSAMYFCASSDADRGPYNEQFFGPGTRLTVL.

V and J are TRBV6-1 and TRBJ2-1; D may match TRBD1 or TRBD2 (6 bases each). V dropped 6 bases and J dropped 9 bases, with 18 bases sitting between them. Germline lookup yields CDR1 MNHNS and CDR2 SASEGT. The CDR3 has 14 amino acids. The CDR3 spells CASRNTGGGSEQFF. CDR3 DNA: TGTGCCAGCAGGAACACAGGAGGGGGAAGTGAGCAGTTCTTC.

This clone was recorded once. V and J are TRBV7-2 and TRBJ1-1; 9 bases fit TRBD1. V lost 4 bases to trimming and J lost 8 bases; unmatched junction nucleotides: 8. The CDR3 length is 14 residues. CDR1 and CDR2 (germline): SGHTA, FQGNSA. Written as DNA, the CDR3 is TGTGCCAGCAGCTCCCTAATCGGGACAGGGGAAGCTTTCTTT. As protein: CASSSLIGTGEAFF.

The chain employs TRBV6-1 and TRBJ2-1, with D possibly TRBD1 on 5 matching bases. The CDR3 spans 14 residues. Germline values: CDR1 MNHNS, CDR2 SASEGT. V was cut by 6 bases and J by 9 bases, with 18 bases left in between. In nucleotides, the CDR3 is TGTGCCAGCAGCCTTATAGGGGTAAACAGTGAGCAGTTCTTC. It specifies CASSLIGVNSEQFF.

The chain combines TRBV10-1 with TRBJ2-5, with D tentatively TRBD2 (5 bases). V was cut by 5 bases and J by 3 bases, with 19 bases left in between. CDR1 and CDR2 from the germline V gene are WNHNN and SYGVQD (reference sequence). This CDR3 is 16 amino acids long. CDR3 sequence reads: CASSRDPLATKETQYF. The CDR3 bases are TGCGCCAGCAGTCGAGACCCCCTAGCTACCAAAGAGACCCAGTACTTC.

This chain connects TRBV10-3 to TRBJ2-5; D gene unclear. The CDR3 is 15 residues long. Germline V gene sequence: CDR1 ENHRY, CDR2 SYGVKD. V was shortened by 2 bases and J by 0 bases, with 10 bases between the two germline ends. CDR3 region: CAISETPGHQETQYF. The CDR3 DNA reads as TGTGCCATCAGTGAGACGCCGGGCCACCAAGAGACCCAGTACTTC.

The sample holds one count of this clone. The V gene is TRBV7-2, the J gene TRBJ1-5; D remains unclear. This CDR3 spans 12 amino acids. Between the trimmed V and J ends, which lost 0 bases and 10 bases, there was a span of 7 bases. Germline V gives CDR1 SGHTA, CDR2 FQGNSA. This CDR3 reads CASSLAGRPQHF. As DNA, the CDR3 is TGTGCCAGCAGCTTAGCTGGGAGACCCCAGCATTTT.

The rearrangement uses TRBV9 and TRBJ1-5; D is undetermined. Trimming took 4 bases from V and 2 from J, leaving 13 bases between them. The CDR3 is 15 amino acids. Germline CDR1 is SGDLS and CDR2 is YYNGEE. The CDR3 DNA is TGTGCCAGCAGCCCTCCTGATTTCGGCAATCAGCCCCAGCATTTT. This codes for CASSPPDFGNQPQHF.

The V call is TRBV12-2, the J call TRBJ2-5; TRBD1 is the table's D call, not checked against the DNA. TRBV12-2 is a listed pseudogene. The CDR3 runs to 17 residues. In DNA form, the CDR3 reads TGTGCAAGTCGCTTAGAATACACAGGGGGCGCCCCGGAGACCCAGTACTTC. It translates to CASRLEYTGGAPETQYF.

This rearrangement joins TRBV11-2 to TRBJ2-6; D may be TRBD1 (5 bases). This CDR3 spans 15 amino acids. Germline values: CDR1 SGHAT, CDR2 FQNNGV. The V end was cut by 5 bases, the J end by 4 bases, with 12 bases between. This CDR3 is CASSPRVRGANVLTF. The CDR3 DNA sequence: TGTGCCAGCAGCCCCAGGGTAAGAGGGGCCAACGTCCTGACTTTC. The variable domain in full, with the rest retrieved from reference TRBV11-2 and TRBJ2-6, is EAGVAQSPRYKIIEKRQSVAFWCNPISGHATLYWYQQILGQGPKLLIQFQNNGVVDDSQLPKDRFSAERLKGVDSTLKIQPAKLEDSAVYLCASSPRVRGANVLTFGAGSRLTVL.

V usage is TRBV18 and J usage is TRBJ2-7; 14 nucleotides line up with TRBD2. Trimming at V came to 5 bases and at J to 3 bases, leaving 3 bases not matched to a gene. This CDR3 has 15 residues. From germline, CDR1 is KGHSH and CDR2 LQKENI. CDR3 bases: TGTGCCAGCTCAGGGACTAGCGGGAGTAACTACGAGCAGTACTTC. Residues: CASSGTSGSNYEQYF.

The V call is TRBV9, the J call TRBJ1-1; D uncertain. The CDR3 loop spans 14 amino acids. CDR1 and CDR2 from the germline V gene are SGDLS and YYNGEE. The V end lost 3 bases, the J end lost 1 base, and 10 bases lay between the germline ends. CDR3 DNA: TGTGCCAGCAGCGGCTCAGGTGAGAACACTGAAGCTTTCTTT. It is translated as CASSGSGENTEAFF.

V gene TRBV5-1 combines with J gene TRBJ1-1, with D maybe TRBD1 (5 bases). V shed 2 bases and J shed 1 base, with 9 bases lying between them. The length of the CDR3 is 14 residues. From germline, CDR1 is SGHRS and CDR2 YFSETQ. The CDR3 here is CASSLPDRNTEAFF. The CDR3 DNA reads as TGCGCCAGCAGCTTACCAGACAGGAACACTGAAGCTTTCTTT.

This rearrangement joins TRBV6-6 to TRBJ2-7; no clear D gene. Per germline, CDR1 MNHNY and CDR2 SVGAGI (reference sequence). The V end lost 3 bases, the J end lost 5 bases, and 5 bases lay between the germline ends. The CDR3 is 11 amino acids. The CDR3 spells CASSYEDEQYF. For the CDR3, the DNA is TGTGCCAGCAGTTATGAAGACGAGCAGTACTTC.

The chain employs TRBV2 and TRBJ2-7, with 9 bases matching TRBD2. The V and J ends lost 6 bases and 6 bases, in that order; junction bases with no gene match: 6. The CDR3 is 13 residues long. Germline-derived CDR1 and CDR2 are SNHLY and FYNNEI. Written as DNA, the CDR3 is TGTGCCAGCAGCGCCGGGACTAGCCGCGAGCAGTACTTC. Protein: CASSAGTSREQYF.

The chain combines TRBV7-2 with TRBJ1-2; unclear D gene. Germline CDR1 reads SGHTA; CDR2 reads FQGNSA. The V gene lost 1 base and the J gene lost 4 bases, with 7 bases spanning the gap. The CDR3 loop spans 13 amino acids. The CDR3 nucleotides are TGTGCCAGCAGCTTAGAACAGCTCTATGGCTACACCTTC. It is translated as CASSLEQLYGYTF.

The rearrangement joins TRBV6-1 to TRBJ2-2; D call uncertain. The V end was cut by 4 bases, the J end by 5 bases, with 8 bases between. This CDR3 contains 13 residues. Germline lookup yields CDR1 MNHNS and CDR2 SASEGT. The CDR3 reads CASSGSTTGELFF. CDR3 nucleotides: TGTGCCAGCAGTGGATCCACGACCGGGGAGCTGTTTTTT.

As for this clone: Other DNA sequences in the sample encode the same CDR3. This chain joins TRBV27 and TRBJ2-3; D is ambiguous. Germline V gene lookup returns CDR1 MNHEY and CDR2 SMNVEV (reference sequence). V lost 6 bases and J 6 bases, leaving 7 bases between the germline ends. The CDR3 is made up of 11 amino acids. The CDR3 DNA reads as TGTGCCAGCAGCTTAGGGGATACGCAGTATTTT. It codes for CASSLGDTQYF.

This clone was seen once. This sequence joins TRBV6-6 and TRBJ1-1; D is unclear. V gave up 0 bases and J gave up 1 base, with 12 bases separating them. There are 16 residues in the CDR3. CDR1 is MNHNY, CDR2 SVGAGI, per germline (reference sequence). CDR3 in amino acids: CASSYSMGGPNTEAFF. For the CDR3, the DNA is TGTGCCAGCAGTTACTCTATGGGAGGACCGAACACTGAAGCTTTCTTT.

This rearrangement joins TRBV7-9 to TRBJ2-7; D is unclear. The CDR3 loop spans 13 amino acids. V dropped 3 bases and J dropped 5 bases, with 11 bases sitting between them. CDR1 and CDR2 (germline): SEHNR, FQNEAQ (reference sequence). The DNA for the CDR3 is TGTGCCAGCAGCTTCGGACCCCTCAACGAGCAGTACTTC. This sequence encodes CASSFGPLNEQYF.

The chain links TRBV6-6 to TRBJ2-1; 9 bases map to TRBD1. CDR3 size: 15 residues. V lost 6 bases, J lost 2 bases, and 5 bases stayed unmatched. Germline V gene lookup returns CDR1 MNHNY and CDR2 SVGAGI (reference sequence). CDR3 DNA: TGTGCCAGCAGGTGGACAGGGGAAGCCTACAATGAGCAGTTCTTC. Translated, it gives CASRWTGEAYNEQFF.